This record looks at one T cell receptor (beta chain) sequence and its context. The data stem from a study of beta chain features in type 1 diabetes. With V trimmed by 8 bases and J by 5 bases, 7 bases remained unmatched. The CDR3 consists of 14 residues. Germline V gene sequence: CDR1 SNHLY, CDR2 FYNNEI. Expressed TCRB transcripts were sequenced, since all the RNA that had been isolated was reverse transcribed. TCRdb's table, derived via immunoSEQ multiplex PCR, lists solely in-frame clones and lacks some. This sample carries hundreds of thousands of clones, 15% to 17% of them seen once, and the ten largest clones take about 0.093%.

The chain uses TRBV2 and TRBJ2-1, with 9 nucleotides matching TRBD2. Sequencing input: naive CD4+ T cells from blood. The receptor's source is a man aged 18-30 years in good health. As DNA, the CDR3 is TGTGCCAGCCTGAGACTAGCGGCAAACAATGAGCAGTTCTTC. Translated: CASLRLAANNEQFF.